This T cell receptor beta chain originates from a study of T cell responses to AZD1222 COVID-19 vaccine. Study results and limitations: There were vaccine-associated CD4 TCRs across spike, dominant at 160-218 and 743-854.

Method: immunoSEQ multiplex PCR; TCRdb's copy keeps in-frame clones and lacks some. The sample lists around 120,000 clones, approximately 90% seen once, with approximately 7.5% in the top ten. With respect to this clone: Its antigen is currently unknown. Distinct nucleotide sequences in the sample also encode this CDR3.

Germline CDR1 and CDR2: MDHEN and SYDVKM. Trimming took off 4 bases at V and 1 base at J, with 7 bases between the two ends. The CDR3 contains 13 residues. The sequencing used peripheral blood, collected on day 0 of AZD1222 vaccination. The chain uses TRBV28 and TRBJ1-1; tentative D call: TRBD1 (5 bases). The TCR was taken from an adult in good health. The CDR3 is CASSSGQNTEAFF. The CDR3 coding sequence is TGTGCCAGCAGTTCAGGGCAGAACACTGAAGCTTTCTTT.